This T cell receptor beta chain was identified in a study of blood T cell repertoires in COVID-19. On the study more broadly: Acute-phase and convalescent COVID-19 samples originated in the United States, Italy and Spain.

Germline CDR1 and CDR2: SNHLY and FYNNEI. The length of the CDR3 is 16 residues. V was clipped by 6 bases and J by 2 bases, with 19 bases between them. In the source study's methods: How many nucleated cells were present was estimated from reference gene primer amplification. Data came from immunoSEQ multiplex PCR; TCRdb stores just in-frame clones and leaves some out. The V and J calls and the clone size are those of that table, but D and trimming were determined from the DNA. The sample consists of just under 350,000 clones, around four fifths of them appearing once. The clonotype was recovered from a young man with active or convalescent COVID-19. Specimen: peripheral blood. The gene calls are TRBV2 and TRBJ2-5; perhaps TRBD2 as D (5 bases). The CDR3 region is CASSTPLVSGQETQYF. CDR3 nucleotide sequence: TGTGCCAGCAGCACCCCCCTCGTGAGCGGACAAGAGACCCAGTACTTC.